The T cell receptor (beta chain) described here comes from a study of blood T cells in healthy people across ages. This CDR3 is built from 14 residues. CDR1 is MNHEY and CDR2 is SMNVEV in the germline V gene (reference sequence). V was shortened by 5 bases and J by 6 bases, with 13 bases between the two germline ends. Study results and caveats: Strong correlation existed between TCR beta diversity and naive T cell percentage. PBMCs went unsorted, and a conclusive naive versus antigen-experienced comparison was therefore prevented. Age showed a roughly linear inverse relationship with TCR beta diversity per million T cells. Any changes in expanded clonotypes were possibly confounded, as donor CMV status remained unknown.

A word on this clonotype: Antigen unknown.

Primers used in a second PCR of about 6 to 11 cycles were a sample-barcoded 5' primer and a J-beta primer mix. TCRdb fed the 5' RACE reads into MiXCR, producing one record per CDR3 protein. Here the sample spans about 1,400,000 distinct CDR3 sequences, about 43% being singletons. The chain links TRBV27 to TRBJ2-2; possible D gene TRBD2, 6 bases. This clonotype originated in a woman under 30 in good health. Sequenced sample: blood. CDR3 sequence: CASSESTGAGELFF. Written as DNA, the CDR3 is TGTGCCAGCAGTGAATCCACGGGGGCCGGGGAGCTGTTTTTT.